This record concerns one T cell receptor (beta chain) sequence. Assay used: immunoSEQ multiplex PCR; TCRdb lists only in-frame clones, some missing. Of 330,000 or so clones listed, around 87% were seen once; the top ten hold about 1.9%. Trimming removed 9 bases from V and 5 bases from J; junction bases left unmatched: 8. Germline loops: CDR1 SNHLY, CDR2 FYNNEI. CDR3 length: 13 residues. This sample is part of a study of blood T cell repertoires in COVID-19. V gene TRBV2 combines with J gene TRBJ2-3; 7 positions match TRBD1. The source is a man aged 40-49 years in a cohort exposed to, infected with or recovered from COVID-19 (not recorded which). Sequenced sample: PBMCs or T cells enriched from blood (not recorded which). The CDR3 region has the DNA TGTGCCAGTGGGACAGACGGCTTAGATACGCAGTATTTT. Protein: CASGTDGLDTQYF.